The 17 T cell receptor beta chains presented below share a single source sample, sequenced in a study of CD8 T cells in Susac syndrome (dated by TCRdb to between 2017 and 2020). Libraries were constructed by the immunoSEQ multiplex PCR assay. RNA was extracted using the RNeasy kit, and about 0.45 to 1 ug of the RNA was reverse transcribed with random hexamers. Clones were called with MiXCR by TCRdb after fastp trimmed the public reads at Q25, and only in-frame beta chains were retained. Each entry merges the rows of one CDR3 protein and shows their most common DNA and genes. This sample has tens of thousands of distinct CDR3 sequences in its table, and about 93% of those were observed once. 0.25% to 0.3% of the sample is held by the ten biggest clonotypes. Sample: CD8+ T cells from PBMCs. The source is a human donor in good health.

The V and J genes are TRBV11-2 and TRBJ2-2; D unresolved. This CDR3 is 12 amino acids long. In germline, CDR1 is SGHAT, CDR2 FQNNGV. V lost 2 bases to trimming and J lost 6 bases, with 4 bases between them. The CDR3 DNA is TGTGCCAGCAGCTTATTCCCCGGGGAGCTGTTTTTT. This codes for CASSLFPGELFF.

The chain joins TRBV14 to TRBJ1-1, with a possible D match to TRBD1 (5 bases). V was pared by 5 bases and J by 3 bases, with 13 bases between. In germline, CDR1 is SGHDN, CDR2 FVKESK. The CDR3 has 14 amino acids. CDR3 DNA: TGTGCCAGCAGCATCGACAGAGGGGACACTGAAGCTTTCTTT. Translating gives CASSIDRGDTEAFF.

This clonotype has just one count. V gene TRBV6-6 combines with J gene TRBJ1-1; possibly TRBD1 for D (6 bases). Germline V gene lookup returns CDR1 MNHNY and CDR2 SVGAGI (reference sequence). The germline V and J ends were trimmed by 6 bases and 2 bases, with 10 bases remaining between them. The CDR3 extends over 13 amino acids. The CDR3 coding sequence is TGTGCCAGCAGGCAACAGGGAAACACTGAAGCTTTCTTT. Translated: CASRQQGNTEAFF.

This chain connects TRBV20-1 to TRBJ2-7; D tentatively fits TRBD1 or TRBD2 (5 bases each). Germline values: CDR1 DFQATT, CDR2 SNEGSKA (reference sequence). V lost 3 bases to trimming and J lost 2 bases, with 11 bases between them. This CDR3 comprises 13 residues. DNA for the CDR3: TGCAGTGCTAGGGACGGGGCCACCTACGAGCAGTACTTC. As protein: CSARDGATYEQYF.

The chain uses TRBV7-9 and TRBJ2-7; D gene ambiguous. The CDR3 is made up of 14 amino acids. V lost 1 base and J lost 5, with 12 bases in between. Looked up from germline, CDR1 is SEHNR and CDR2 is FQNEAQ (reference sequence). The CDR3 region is CASSLDSSGHEQYF. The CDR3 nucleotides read TGTGCCAGCAGCTTAGACAGTTCGGGCCACGAGCAGTACTTC.

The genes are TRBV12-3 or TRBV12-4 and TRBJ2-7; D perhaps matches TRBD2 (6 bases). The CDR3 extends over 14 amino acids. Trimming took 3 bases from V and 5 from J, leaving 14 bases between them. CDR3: CASSFGGRGNEQYF. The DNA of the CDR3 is TGTGCCAGCAGTTTCGGGGGTAGGGGTAACGAGCAGTACTTC.

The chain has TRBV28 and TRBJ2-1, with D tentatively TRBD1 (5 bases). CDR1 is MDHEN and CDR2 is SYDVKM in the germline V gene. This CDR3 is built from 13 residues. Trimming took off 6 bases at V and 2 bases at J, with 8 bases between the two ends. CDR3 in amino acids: CASRLTAYNEQFF. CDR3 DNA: TGTGCCAGCAGACTGACAGCCTACAATGAGCAGTTCTTC.

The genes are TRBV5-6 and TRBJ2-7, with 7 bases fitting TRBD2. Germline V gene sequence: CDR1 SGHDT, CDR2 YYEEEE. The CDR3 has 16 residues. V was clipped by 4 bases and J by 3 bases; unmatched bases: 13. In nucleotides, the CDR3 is TGTGCCAGCAGCGGGGCGGTGACTAGCCCAAGCTACGAGCAGTACGTC. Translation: CASSGAVTSPSYEQYV.

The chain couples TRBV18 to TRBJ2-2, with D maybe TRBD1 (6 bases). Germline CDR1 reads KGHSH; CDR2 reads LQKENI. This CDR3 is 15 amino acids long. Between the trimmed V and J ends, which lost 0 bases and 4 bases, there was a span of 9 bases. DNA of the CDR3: TGTGCCAGCTCACCACCGGGACATTTCACCGGGGAGCTGTTTTTT. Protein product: CASSPPGHFTGELFF.

In DNA, the CDR3 is TGTGCCAGTAGCACGAGGGGCTACGAGCAGTACGTC. Translation gives CASSTRGYEQYV. The gene calls are TRBV19 and TRBJ2-7; D possibly matches TRBD1 or TRBD2 (5 bases each). CDR1 is LNHDA and CDR2 is SQIVND in the germline V gene (reference sequence). The CDR3 contains 12 residues. V lost 6 bases and J 3 bases, leaving 9 bases between the germline ends.

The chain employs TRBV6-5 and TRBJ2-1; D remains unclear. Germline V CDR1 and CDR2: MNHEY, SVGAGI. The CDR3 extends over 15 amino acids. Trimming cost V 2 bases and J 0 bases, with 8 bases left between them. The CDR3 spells CASSYGSSSYNEQFF. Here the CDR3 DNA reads TGTGCCAGCAGTTACGGCTCAAGCTCCTACAATGAGCAGTTCTTC.

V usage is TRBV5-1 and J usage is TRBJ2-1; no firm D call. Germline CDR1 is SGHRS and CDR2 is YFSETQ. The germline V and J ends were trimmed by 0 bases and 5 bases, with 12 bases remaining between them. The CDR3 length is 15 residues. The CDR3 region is CASSLVGEVDNEQFF. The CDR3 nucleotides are TGCGCCAGCAGCTTGGTGGGCGAAGTAGACAATGAGCAGTTCTTC.

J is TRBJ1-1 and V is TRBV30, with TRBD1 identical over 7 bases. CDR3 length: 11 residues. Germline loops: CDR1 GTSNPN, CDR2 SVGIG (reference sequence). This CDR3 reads CASGQLTEAFF. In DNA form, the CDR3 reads TGTGCTTCGGGACAGCTCACTGAAGCTTTCTTT.

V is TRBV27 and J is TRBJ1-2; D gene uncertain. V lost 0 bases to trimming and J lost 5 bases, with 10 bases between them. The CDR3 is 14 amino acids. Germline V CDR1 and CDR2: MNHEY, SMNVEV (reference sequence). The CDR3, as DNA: TGTGCCAGCAGTTTATCGGCACGGACTTATGGCTACACCTTC. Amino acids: CASSLSARTYGYTF.

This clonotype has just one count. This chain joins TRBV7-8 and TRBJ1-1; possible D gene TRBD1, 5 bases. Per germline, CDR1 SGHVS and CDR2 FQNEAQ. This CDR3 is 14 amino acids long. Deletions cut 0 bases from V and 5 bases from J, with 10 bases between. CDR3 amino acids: CASSLALEGTEAFF. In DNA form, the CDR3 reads TGTGCCAGCAGCTTAGCACTCGAGGGGACTGAAGCTTTCTTT.

The CDR3 spells CASIPPPYGEQYV. The DNA of the CDR3 is TGTGCCAGCATTCCCCCCCCCTACGGCGAGCAGTACGTC. The V gene is TRBV21-1, the J gene TRBJ2-7; the DNA was not compared with TRBD1, the D call given in the table. TRBV21-1 has pseudogene status. This CDR3 is 13 amino acids long.

The CDR3 region is CAQCPGSTTDEQYV. The CDR3 DNA follows: TGTGCCCAATGCCCGGGCTCTACGACGGACGAGCAGTACGTC. This chain links TRBV21-1 with TRBJ2-7; TRBD1, the table's D call, was not compared with the DNA. TRBV21-1 is marked as a pseudogene. The CDR3 consists of 14 residues.